A single sample gave rise to the 10 T cell receptor beta chains below, sequenced in a study of shared clonotypes between healthy human individuals. Sequencing was performed with immunoSEQ multiplex PCR; in TCRdb, only in-frame clones are kept and a portion is missing. Of 850,000 to 1,200,000 clones listed, about 76% were seen once; the top ten hold approximately 1.5%. The sequencing sample was made of memory CD4+ T cells sorted from blood. Subset in this sample: CD45RA-negative fraction. The receptors derive from a man between 18 and 29 years old in good health.

V usage is TRBV19 and J usage is TRBJ1-3; unclear D gene. Trimming cost V 6 bases and J 2 bases, with 11 bases left between them. Germline CDR1 LNHDA, CDR2 SQIVND (reference sequence). The CDR3 covers 14 residues. CDR3 loop: CASSPSVTGNTIYF. CDR3 DNA sequence: TGTGCCAGTAGCCCCAGCGTAACTGGAAACACCATATATTTT. The entire variable domain, with the rest obtained from reference TRBV19 and TRBJ1-3, is as follows: DGGITQSPKYLFRKEGQNVTLSCEQNLNHDAMYWYRQDPGQGLRLIYYSQIVNDFQKGDIAEGYSVSREKKESFPLTVTSAQKNPTAFYLCASSPSVTGNTIYFGEGSWLTVV.

A few counts support this clone. Other DNA sequences within the sample encode an identical CDR3. The chain joins TRBV6-5 to TRBJ2-6, with unresolved D. The CDR3 contains 15 residues. Trimming left V 6 bases short and J 0 bases short, with 9 bases between. From germline, CDR1 is MNHEY and CDR2 SVGAGI. The CDR3 DNA reads TGTGCCAGCAGAAGAGATACCTCTGGGGCCAACGTCCTGACTTTC. This codes for CASRRDTSGANVLTF.

J is TRBJ1-4 and V is TRBV6-5; D is undetermined. The V and J ends lost 6 bases and 4 bases respectively, with 12 bases between them. Germline values: CDR1 MNHEY, CDR2 SVGAGI. The CDR3 runs to 14 residues. The DNA for the CDR3 is TGTGCCAGCAGGCGGTCCACCGTTAATGAAAAACTGTTTTTT. Amino acids: CASRRSTVNEKLFF.

The chain combines TRBV9 with TRBJ2-1; 7 positions match TRBD2. Per germline, CDR1 SGDLS and CDR2 YYNGEE. The CDR3 runs 15 residues. V trimming: 0 bases; J trimming: 10 bases; junction bases outside the gene matches: 10. The CDR3 is CASSVVVGGLSEQFF. CDR3 bases: TGTGCCAGCAGCGTAGTTGTGGGAGGGCTCTCCGAGCAGTTCTTC.

The chain carries TRBV7-8 and TRBJ1-4; tentative D call: TRBD1 (5 bases). The germline V gene has CDR1 SGHVS and CDR2 FQNEAQ. Trimming shortened V by 6 bases and J by 5 bases, and 10 bases separated the two germline ends. This CDR3 region has 13 residues. Here the CDR3 reads CASRARGNEKLFF. As DNA, the CDR3 is TGTGCCAGCAGGGCACGGGGCAATGAAAAACTGTTTTTT.

The gene calls are TRBV6-1 and TRBJ1-2; TRBD1 is a possible D gene (5 bases). V lost 7 bases and J 8 bases, leaving 14 bases between the germline ends. The CDR3 runs 12 residues. Germline V lookup: CDR1 MNHNS, CDR2 SASEGT. The CDR3 DNA sequence: TGTGCCAGCACCCAACGGGGCCACGGCTACACCTTC. Translation gives CASTQRGHGYTF.

This clone appeared a few times. One end of the junction fails to match germline, which may point to a read error. The rearrangement joins TRBV7-7 to TRBJ2-2; no firm D call. The length of the CDR3 is 13 residues. The germline V gene encodes CDR1 SSHAT and CDR2 FNYEAQ (reference sequence). CDR3 nucleotide sequence: TGTGCTAGCAGCTCTTCCTCGGCCGGGGAGCTGTTTTTT. Residues: CASSSSSAGELFF. Full variable domain (rest looked up from reference TRBV7-7 and TRBJ2-2): GAGVSQSPRYKVTKRGQDVTLRCDPISSHATLYWYQQALGQGPEFLTYFNYEAQPDKSGLPSDRFSAERPEGSISTLTIQRTEQRDSAMYRCASSSSSAGELFFGEGSRLTVL.

The chain uses TRBV11-2 and TRBJ2-7; D is undetermined. Per the germline V gene, CDR1 is SGHAT and CDR2 is FQNNGV. The CDR3 covers 13 residues. The V end lost 1 base, the J end lost 9 bases, and 13 bases lay between the germline ends. The chain's CDR3 is CASSLGSALSQYF. Here the CDR3 DNA reads TGTGCCAGCAGCTTAGGGTCGGCCCTATCGCAGTACTTC.

The chain is built from TRBV6-5 and TRBJ1-1; a possible D gene is TRBD1 (6 bases). The CDR3 consists of 15 residues. The V gene lost 6 bases and the J gene lost 1 base, with 15 bases spanning the gap. Germline CDR1 MNHEY, CDR2 SVGAGI. CDR3 sequence (DNA): TGTGCCAGCAGAACAAACAGGGCGGAGAACACTGAAGCTTTCTTT. Amino acids: CASRTNRAENTEAFF.

This clone was seen a handful of times. CDR3: CASSQEESATQPQHF. The CDR3 DNA reads as TGCGCCAGCAGCCAAGAGGAGTCTGCTACTCAGCCCCAGCATTTT. This sequence joins TRBV4-1 and TRBJ1-5; D is unresolved. CDR1 is MGHRA and CDR2 is YSYEKL in the germline V gene. This CDR3 has 15 residues. Trimming left V 0 bases short and J 6 bases short, with 12 bases between.